This section outlines one TCR beta chain sequence together with its context. The target antigen is unknown. Samples were taken several times over chemoradiotherapy. Sequenced by immunoSEQ multiplex PCR; TCRdb stores in-frame clones only, minus some. The sample contains 9,500 to 15,000 clones, roughly 70% of which appear only once. The data derive from a study of chemoradiotherapy in HPV16-positive cancers. Study context: Functional T-cell assays on two HPV16-positive patients' cells defined candidate HPV-specific clones and common TCR motifs.

Study observations and caveats: Non-HPV-specific T cells did not expand in tumors during treatment, whereas candidate HPV-specific clones and E7-related motifs did. In HPV16-positive patients, HPV-responsive T-cell expansion tracked better recurrence-free survival.

Sample collection occurred from a patient who underwent chemoradiotherapy. The receptor's source is a human donor with HPV-associated anogenital cancer.

CDR3 bases: TGTGCCAGCAGTCCCTGGGACCGAGCGTTTGAAAAACTGTTTTTT. Translation: CASSPWDRAFEKLFF. The gene calls are TRBV27 and TRBJ1-4, with D maybe TRBD1 (5 bases). The V end was cut by 5 bases, the J end by 7 bases, with 17 bases between. The CDR3 consists of 15 residues. Germline V gene sequence: CDR1 MNHEY, CDR2 SMNVEV (reference sequence). The full variable domain, in which reference TRBV27 and TRBJ1-4 provide the parts outside the CDR3, is EAQVTQNPRYLITVTGKKLTVTCSQNMNHEYMSWYRQDPGLGLRQIYYSMNVEVTDKGDVPEGYKVSRKEKRNFPLILESPSPNQTSLYFCASSPWDRAFEKLFFGSGTQLSVL.